This section outlines one T cell receptor beta chain sequence together with its context. The antigen is undetermined. Unrecorded immune exposure was likely among donors, who were nominally healthy when sampled. These data belong to a study of cytomegalovirus exposure and HLA in healthy donors. Study-level findings and limits: TCR beta V- and J-gene trimming was later associated with a missense DCLRE1C variant. A highly shared variant cluster was judged a likely technical artifact. Earlier analysis found most TCR beta V segments productive about 87% or about 30% of the time.

A multiplex PCR was run with 60 Vbeta primers and 13 Jbeta primers. Repertoires were generated with immunoSEQ multiplex PCR, while TCRdb's copy carries only in-frame clones and drops some. This table has 95,000 to 150,000 clones, roughly 80% appearing once. This CDR3 has 13 amino acids. Trimming removed 4 bases at V and 2 bases at J, with 9 bases between. Germline V lookup: CDR1 KGHSH, CDR2 LQKENI. V gene TRBV18 combines with J gene TRBJ2-7, with unresolved D. The sequenced sample consisted of PBMCs. The TCR was taken from a man aged 30 to 39 in good health and CMV-seronegative. CDR3 region: CASSLGSPYEQYF. The CDR3 region has the DNA TGTGCCAGCTCACTCGGGTCCCCCTACGAGCAGTACTTC.